This T cell receptor (beta chain) derives from a study of sequential checkpoint blockade in melanoma. Whole-study context: Patients were randomized 1:1 to nivolumab-then-ipilimumab or ipilimumab-then-nivolumab first-line. Both treatment sequences were followed by maintenance nivolumab.

Libraries were prepared by immunoSEQ multiplex PCR; TCRdb keeps only in-frame clonotypes and omits some of them. This table holds about 20,000 clones, around 75% found once. The treatment denotes: randomized to nivolumab then ipilimumab (arm A) or the reverse (arm B). No patient had prior DNA-damaging chemotherapy. PBMC sorting kept live CD3+CD8+ cells without CD19 or CD56. This CDR3 has 11 amino acids. Germline V CDR1 and CDR2: SGHTA, FQGNSA. Trimming shortened V by 6 bases and J by 3 bases, and 6 bases separated the two germline ends. The TCR sequence derives from a human donor with melanoma. The chain is built from TRBV7-2 and TRBJ2-7; no definite D call. Material: CD8+ T cells sorted from blood (inferred from file names), obtained from a patient given nivolumab and ipilimumab in sequence. In nucleotides, the CDR3 is TGTGCCAGCAGTTACAACTACGAGCAGTACTTC. As protein: CASSYNYEQYF.